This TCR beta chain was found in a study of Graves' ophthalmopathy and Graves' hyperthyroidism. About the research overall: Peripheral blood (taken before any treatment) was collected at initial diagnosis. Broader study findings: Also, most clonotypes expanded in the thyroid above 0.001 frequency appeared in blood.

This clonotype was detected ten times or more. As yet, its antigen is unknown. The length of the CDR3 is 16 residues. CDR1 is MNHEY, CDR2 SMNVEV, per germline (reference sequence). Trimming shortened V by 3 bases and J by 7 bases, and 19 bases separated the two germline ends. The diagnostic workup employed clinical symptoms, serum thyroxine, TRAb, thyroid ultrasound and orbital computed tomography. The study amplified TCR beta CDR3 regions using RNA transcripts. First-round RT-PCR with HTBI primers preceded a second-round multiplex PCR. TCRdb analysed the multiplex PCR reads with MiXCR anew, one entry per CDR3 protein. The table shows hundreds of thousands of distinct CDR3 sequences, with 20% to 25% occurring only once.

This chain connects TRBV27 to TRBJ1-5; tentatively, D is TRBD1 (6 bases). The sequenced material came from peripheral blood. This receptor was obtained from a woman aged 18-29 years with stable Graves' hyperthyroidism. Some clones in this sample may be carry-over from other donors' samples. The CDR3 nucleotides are TGTGCCAGCAGTTTTAACGGCAGGGGTTATCGGCAGCCCCAGCATTTT. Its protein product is CASSFNGRGYRQPQHF.